These T cell receptor beta chains were read from a single sample in a study of blood T cell repertoires in COVID-19. This table comes from immunoSEQ multiplex PCR, and its TCRdb copy is limited to in-frame clones, with some not included. The sample holds roughly 220,000 clones, around nine tenths seen once. The sample taken for sequencing was PBMCs or T cells enriched from blood (not recorded which). The receptors were sampled from a woman in her forties or fifties with acute COVID-19. Each CDR3 is given with its conserved first and last residue. D genes are given only for firm matches. Size values are once, few and many counts, or a class for expanded clones, and some rows have none.

V gene	clone size	J gene	D gene	CDR3 protein	CDR3 DNA
TRBV18	.	TRBJ1-1	.	CASSPSQSSEAFF	TGTGCCAGCTCACCGTCGCAGTCATCTGAAGCTTTCTTT
TRBV28	.	TRBJ2-5	TRBD1	CASTPGQGNQETQYF	TGTGCCAGCACTCCGGGACAGGGTAACCAAGAGACCCAGTACTTC
TRBV4-1	.	TRBJ2-1	TRBD1	CASSPKGLTGGLRAGEDEQFF	TGCGCCAGCAGCCCAAAGGGCCTGACAGGGGGCTTGCGAGCGGGAGAGGATGAGCAGTTCTTC
TRBV7-8	.	TRBJ1-1	.	CASSLVLEGEAFF	TGTGCCAGCAGCTTAGTTCTGGAGGGGGAAGCTTTCTTT
TRBV5-1	.	TRBJ2-7	.	CASSLVLALPGEQYF	TGCGCCAGCAGCTTGGTCCTAGCCCTGCCCGGCGAGCAGTACTTC
TRBV13	.	TRBJ2-5	TRBD2	CASSLAGGGQETQYF	TGTGCCAGCAGCTTAGCGGGAGGTGGTCAAGAGACCCAGTACTTC
TRBV18	.	TRBJ2-2	.	CASSPQGTGELFF	TGTGCCAGCTCACCCCAGGGTACCGGGGAGCTGTTTTTT
TRBV6-5	.	TRBJ2-1	TRBD2	CASSLLAVSYNEQFF	TGTGCCAGCAGCTTACTAGCGGTTTCGTACAATGAGCAGTTCTTC
TRBV5-4	.	TRBJ2-5	TRBD2	CATLTSGQETQYF	TGTGCCACCTTGACTAGCGGACAAGAGACCCAGTACTTC
TRBV18	.	TRBJ2-1	TRBD1	CASSANPGTGDNYGTYNEQFF	TGTGCCAGCTCAGCGAACCCCGGGACAGGGGACAACTACGGAACCTACAATGAGCAGTTCTTC
TRBV5-3	.	TRBJ1-5	.	CARSLVGDKTNQPQHF	TGTGCCAGAAGCTTGGTGGGGGACAAAACCAATCAGCCCCAGCATTTT
TRBV19	once	TRBJ1-1	TRBD1	CASSTRTGQGRVNTEAFF	TGTGCCAGTAGTACGAGGACAGGGCAGGGAAGGGTGAACACTGAAGCTTTCTTT
TRBV2	.	TRBJ2-7	TRBD2	CASSNPTSGRAGEQYF	TGTGCCAGCAGTAACCCGACTAGCGGGAGGGCGGGGGAGCAGTACTTC
TRBV24-1	once	TRBJ2-7	TRBD2	CATKASGSAYEQYF	TGTGCCACCAAAGCTAGCGGGAGCGCCTACGAGCAGTACTTC
TRBV5-1	.	TRBJ1-2	.	CASSLAETGFYGYTF	TGCGCCAGCAGCTTGGCAGAAACAGGGTTCTATGGCTACACCTTC
TRBV27	.	TRBJ1-3	.	CASSSTQGQPSGNTIYF	TGTGCCAGCAGTTCTACCCAAGGACAGCCCTCTGGAAACACCATATATTTT
TRBV7-3	.	TRBJ2-5	.	CASSLSSGETQYF	TGTGCCAGCAGCTTGAGCTCAGGGGAGACCCAGTACTTC
TRBV5-4	.	TRBJ1-2	TRBD1	CASSLAGGRGYTF	TGTGCCAGCAGCTTGGCAGGGGGCCGTGGCTACACCTTC
TRBV28	many	TRBJ2-7	TRBD1	CASKIGTGGYEQYF	TGTGCCAGCAAAATAGGGACAGGGGGCTACGAGCAGTACTTC
TRBV19	once	TRBJ1-2	TRBD1	CASSTDRGQGNGYTF	TGTGCCAGTAGTACGGACAGGGGGCAAGGAAATGGCTACACCTTC
TRBV25-1	few	TRBJ1-2	.	CASSVEQNYGYTF	TGTGCCAGCAGTGTAGAACAGAACTATGGCTACACCTTC
TRBV5-1	.	TRBJ2-1	TRBD2	CASTPLAGVNEQFF	TGCGCCAGCACCCCCCTAGCGGGTGTCAATGAGCAGTTCTTC
TRBV14	.	TRBJ2-7	.	CASSQTVYEQYF	TGTGCCAGCAGCCAAACGGTATACGAGCAGTACTTC
TRBV18	.	TRBJ2-1	TRBD2	CASSPPGGYNEQFF	TGTGCCAGCTCACCGCCGGGAGGGTACAATGAGCAGTTCTTC
TRBV29-1	once	TRBJ2-5	.	CSVEVPSLSPETQYF	TGCAGCGTTGAGGTGCCTAGCCTCTCCCCAGAGACCCAGTACTTC
TRBV11-1	.	TRBJ2-3	TRBD2	CASSSVAGGRTDTQYF	TGTGCCAGCAGCTCGGTAGCGGGAGGGCGCACAGATACGCAGTATTTT
TRBV6-5	.	TRBJ2-3	TRBD2	CASSSQVAGAADTQYF	TGTGCCAGCAGTTCGCAAGTAGCGGGAGCGGCAGATACGCAGTATTTT
TRBV19	.	TRBJ1-5	.	CASRGAVSNQPQHF	TGTGCCAGTAGGGGAGCGGTTAGCAATCAGCCCCAGCATTTT
TRBV9	.	TRBJ1-6	.	CASTLGQGHSPLHF	TGTGCCAGCACCCTGGGGCAGGGTCATTCACCCCTCCACTTT
TRBV3-1/TRBV3-2	.	TRBJ2-2	TRBD1	CASSSDRGRTGELFF	TGTGCCAGCAGTTCGGACAGGGGCAGGACCGGGGAGCTGTTTTTT
TRBV5-1	.	TRBJ1-6	TRBD1	CASSDRDNSPLHF	TGCGCCAGCAGCGACAGGGATAATTCACCCCTCCACTTT
TRBV7-3	once	TRBJ1-1	.	CASSLMHRVNTEAFF	TGTGCCAGCAGCTTAATGCACAGGGTGAACACTGAAGCTTTCTTT
TRBV6-1	once	TRBJ2-7	.	CASSERAGTASYEQYF	TGTGCCAGCAGTGAAAGGGCGGGGACGGCCTCCTACGAGCAGTACTTC
TRBV4-2	.	TRBJ2-7	TRBD2	CASSQGSSGGSFYEQYF	TGTGCCAGCAGCCAAGGGTCTAGCGGAGGAAGTTTTTACGAGCAGTACTTC
TRBV28	few	TRBJ2-7	TRBD1	CASNPGQGYEQYF	TGTGCCAGCAACCCGGGACAGGGCTACGAGCAGTACTTC
TRBV5-4	.	TRBJ2-3	.	CASSFNFASASTDTQYF	TGTGCCAGCAGCTTCAACTTTGCATCCGCTAGCACAGATACGCAGTATTTT
TRBV10-3	.	TRBJ2-1	TRBD2	CAIRAPSGRGNEQFF	TGTGCCATCAGAGCCCCTAGCGGGAGAGGCAATGAGCAGTTCTTC
TRBV28	.	TRBJ2-2	.	CASSQAGTNTGELFF	TGTGCCAGCAGCCAAGCAGGGACGAACACCGGGGAGCTGTTTTTT
TRBV18	.	TRBJ2-7	TRBD2	CASSSRGGSRSYEQYF	TGTGCCAGCTCATCAAGGGGCGGGAGCCGGTCCTACGAGCAGTACTTC
TRBV9	few	TRBJ2-1	TRBD2	CASSPPPGLGNNEQFF	TGTGCCAGCAGCCCCCCCCCGGGACTAGGTAACAATGAGCAGTTCTTC
TRBV3-1/TRBV3-2	.	TRBJ1-3	TRBD1	CASREQTGRNTIYF	TGTGCCAGCAGGGAGCAGACAGGGAGAAACACCATATATTTT
TRBV18	few	TRBJ2-5	.	CASSPRTGSGETQYF	TGTGCCAGCTCACCAAGGACCGGGAGTGGGGAGACCCAGTACTTC
TRBV18	.	TRBJ2-7	TRBD2	CASSRTSGSSYEQYF	TGTGCCAGCTCCCGCACTAGCGGGAGTTCCTACGAGCAGTACTTC
TRBV5-4	few	TRBJ2-3	TRBD1	CASSRDSSTDTQYF	TGTGCCAGCAGCCGGGACAGTAGCACAGATACGCAGTATTTT
TRBV15	.	TRBJ1-5	.	CATSREGAINQPQHF	TGTGCCACCAGCAGAGAGGGGGCCATTAATCAGCCCCAGCATTTT
TRBV4-1	.	TRBJ2-7	TRBD2	CASSQSALAGVGEQYF	TGCGCCAGCAGCCAATCGGCACTAGCGGGAGTGGGCGAGCAGTACTTC
TRBV7-8	few	TRBJ1-2	.	CASSLEGVSYGYTF	TGTGCCAGCAGCTTAGAAGGGGTCAGCTATGGCTACACCTTC
TRBV7-9	.	TRBJ1-3	TRBD1	CASSFGDRGNSGNTIYF	TGTGCCAGCAGCTTCGGAGACAGGGGGAATTCTGGAAACACCATATATTTT
TRBV9	.	TRBJ1-2	.	CASSVGVFANYGYTF	TGTGCCAGCAGCGTAGGCGTTTTTGCTAACTATGGCTACACCTTC
TRBV6-5	few	TRBJ1-2	TRBD1	CASSYTGQGVGYTF	TGTGCCAGCAGTTACACCGGACAGGGGGTTGGCTACACCTTC
TRBV2	.	TRBJ1-6	.	CASRARGLSGSPLHF	TGTGCCAGCAGAGCCCGGGGACTCTCGGGATCACCCCTCCACTTT
TRBV12-3/TRBV12-4	.	TRBJ1-2	.	CASSTGYGYTF	TGTGCCAGCAGTACAGGCTATGGCTACACCTTC
TRBV6-1	.	TRBJ2-7	TRBD1	CASSGWGRGLRSYEQYF	TGTGCCAGCAGTGGTTGGGGCAGGGGGCTTAGATCCTACGAGCAGTACTTC